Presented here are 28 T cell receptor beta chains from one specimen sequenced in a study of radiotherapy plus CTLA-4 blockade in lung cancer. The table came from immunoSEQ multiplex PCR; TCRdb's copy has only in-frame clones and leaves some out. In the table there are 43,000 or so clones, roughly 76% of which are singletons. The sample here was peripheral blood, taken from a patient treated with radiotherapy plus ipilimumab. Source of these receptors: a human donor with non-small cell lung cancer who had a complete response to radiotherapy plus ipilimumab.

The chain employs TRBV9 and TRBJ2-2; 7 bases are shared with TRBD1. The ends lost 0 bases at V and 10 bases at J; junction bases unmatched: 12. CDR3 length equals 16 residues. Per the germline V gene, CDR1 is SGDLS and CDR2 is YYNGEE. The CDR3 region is CASSVATDRTGPELFF. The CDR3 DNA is TGTGCCAGCAGCGTAGCTACGGACAGGACCGGTCCGGAGCTGTTTTTT.

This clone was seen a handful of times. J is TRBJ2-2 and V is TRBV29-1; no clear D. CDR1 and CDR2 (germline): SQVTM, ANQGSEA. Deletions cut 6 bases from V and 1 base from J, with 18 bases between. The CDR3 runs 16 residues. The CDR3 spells CSVSSSVSGNTGELFF. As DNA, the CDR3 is TGCAGCGTCTCCTCCTCAGTATCGGGGAACACCGGGGAGCTGTTTTTT.

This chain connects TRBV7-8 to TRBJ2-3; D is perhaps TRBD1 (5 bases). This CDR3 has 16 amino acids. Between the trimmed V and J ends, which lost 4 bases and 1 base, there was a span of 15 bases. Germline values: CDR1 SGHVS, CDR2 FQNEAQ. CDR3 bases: TGTGCCAGCAGCTACCCAACGAAGACAGGCACAGATACGCAGTATTTT. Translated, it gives CASSYPTKTGTDTQYF.

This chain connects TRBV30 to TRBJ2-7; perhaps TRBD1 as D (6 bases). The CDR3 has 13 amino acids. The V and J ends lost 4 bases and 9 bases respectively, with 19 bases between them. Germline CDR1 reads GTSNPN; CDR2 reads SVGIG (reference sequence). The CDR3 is CAWKSRDKSGQYF. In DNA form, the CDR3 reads TGTGCCTGGAAATCCCGGGACAAAAGCGGGCAGTACTTC.

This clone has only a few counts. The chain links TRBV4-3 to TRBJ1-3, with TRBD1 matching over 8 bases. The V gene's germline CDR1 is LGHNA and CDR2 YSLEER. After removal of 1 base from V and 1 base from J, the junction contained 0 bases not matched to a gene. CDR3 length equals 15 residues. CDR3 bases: TGCGCCAGCAGCCAAGGGACAGGGTCTGGAAACACCATATATTTT. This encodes CASSQGTGSGNTIYF.

CDR3 bases: TGTGCCAGTAGCGAACCCTATCTTGATACGCAGTATTTT. Translation gives CASSEPYLDTQYF. This sequence joins TRBV19 and TRBJ2-3; D remains ambiguous. The ends were cut back, 6 bases at V and 6 bases at J, with 13 bases in the middle. Germline loops: CDR1 LNHDA, CDR2 SQIVND (reference sequence). The CDR3 has 13 amino acids.

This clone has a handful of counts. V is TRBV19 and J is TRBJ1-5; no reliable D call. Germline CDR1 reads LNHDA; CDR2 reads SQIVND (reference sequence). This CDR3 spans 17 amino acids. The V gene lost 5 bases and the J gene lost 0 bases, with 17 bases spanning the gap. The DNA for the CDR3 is TGTGCCAGTAGTGGTAACACGCAGTCCCATAGCAATCAGCCCCAGCATTTT. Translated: CASSGNTQSHSNQPQHF.

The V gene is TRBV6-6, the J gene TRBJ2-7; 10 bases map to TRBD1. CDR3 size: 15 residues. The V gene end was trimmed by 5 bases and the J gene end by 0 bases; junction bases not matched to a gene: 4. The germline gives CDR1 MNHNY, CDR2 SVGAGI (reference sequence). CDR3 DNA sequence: TGTGCCAGCAGTCCGCGGACAGGGGGCTCCTACGAGCAGTACTTC. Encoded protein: CASSPRTGGSYEQYF.

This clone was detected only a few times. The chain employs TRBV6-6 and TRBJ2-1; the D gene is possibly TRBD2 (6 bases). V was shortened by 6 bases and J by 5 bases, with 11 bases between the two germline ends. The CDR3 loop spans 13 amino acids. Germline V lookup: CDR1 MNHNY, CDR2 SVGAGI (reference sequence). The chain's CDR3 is CASRLTSNNEQFF. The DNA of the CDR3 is TGTGCCAGCAGGCTTACTAGCAACAATGAGCAGTTCTTC.

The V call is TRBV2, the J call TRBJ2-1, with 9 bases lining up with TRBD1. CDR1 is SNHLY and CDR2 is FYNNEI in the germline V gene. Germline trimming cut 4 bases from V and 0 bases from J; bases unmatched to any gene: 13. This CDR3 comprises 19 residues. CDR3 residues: CASSGPGQGGADSYNEQFF. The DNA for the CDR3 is TGTGCCAGCAGTGGGCCGGGACAGGGCGGAGCGGACTCCTACAATGAGCAGTTCTTC.

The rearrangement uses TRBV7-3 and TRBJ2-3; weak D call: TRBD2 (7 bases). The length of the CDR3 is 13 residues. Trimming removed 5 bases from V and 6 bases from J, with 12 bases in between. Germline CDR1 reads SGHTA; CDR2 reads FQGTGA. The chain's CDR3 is CASSAQGGDTQYF. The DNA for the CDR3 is TGTGCCAGCAGCGCACAGGGAGGGGATACGCAGTATTTT.

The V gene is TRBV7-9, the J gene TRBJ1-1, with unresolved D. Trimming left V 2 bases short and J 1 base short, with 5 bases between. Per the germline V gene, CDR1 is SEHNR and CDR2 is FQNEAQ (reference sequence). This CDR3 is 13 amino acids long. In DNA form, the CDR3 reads TGTGCCAGCAGCTTACAGGAGAACACTGAAGCTTTCTTT. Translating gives CASSLQENTEAFF.

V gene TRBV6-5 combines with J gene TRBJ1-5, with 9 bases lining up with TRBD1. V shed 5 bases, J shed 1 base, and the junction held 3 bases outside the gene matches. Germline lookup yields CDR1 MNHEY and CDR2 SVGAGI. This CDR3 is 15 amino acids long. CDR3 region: CASSATGGSNQPQHF. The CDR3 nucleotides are TGTGCCAGCAGTGCGACAGGGGGAAGCAATCAGCCCCAGCATTTT.

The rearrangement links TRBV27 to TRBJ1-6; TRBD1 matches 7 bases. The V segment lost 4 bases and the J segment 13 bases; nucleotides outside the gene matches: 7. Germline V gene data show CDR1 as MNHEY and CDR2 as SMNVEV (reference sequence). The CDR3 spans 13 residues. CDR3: CASSWQGGSPLHF. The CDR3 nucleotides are TGTGCCAGCAGTTGGCAGGGGGGCTCGCCCCTCCACTTT.

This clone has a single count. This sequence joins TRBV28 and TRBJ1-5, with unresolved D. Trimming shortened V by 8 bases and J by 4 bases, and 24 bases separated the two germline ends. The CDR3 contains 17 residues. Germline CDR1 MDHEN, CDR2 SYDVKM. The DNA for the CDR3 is TGTGCCAGCTCCCAATACGTAACACTCCGGAGGAATCAGCCCCAGCATTTT. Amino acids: CASSQYVTLRRNQPQHF. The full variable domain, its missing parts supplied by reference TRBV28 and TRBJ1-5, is DVKVTQSSRYLVKRTGEKVFLECVQDMDHENMFWYRQDPGLGLRLIYFSYDVKMKEKGDIPEGYSVSREKKERFSLILESASTNQTSMYLCASSQYVTLRRNQPQHFGDGTRLSIL.

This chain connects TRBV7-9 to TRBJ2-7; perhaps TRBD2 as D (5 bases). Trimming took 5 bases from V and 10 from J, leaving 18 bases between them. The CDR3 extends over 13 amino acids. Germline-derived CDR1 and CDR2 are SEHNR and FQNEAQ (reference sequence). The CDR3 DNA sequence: TGTGCCAGCAGCACCCTAGCCCTACCGGGCCAGTACTTC. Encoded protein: CASSTLALPGQYF. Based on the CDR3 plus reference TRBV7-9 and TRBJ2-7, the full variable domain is DTGVSQNPRHKITKRGQNVTFRCDPISEHNRLYWYRQTLGQGPEFLTYFQNEAQLEKSRLLSDRFSAERPKGSFSTLEIQRTEQGDSAMYLCASSTLALPGQYFGPGTRLTVT.

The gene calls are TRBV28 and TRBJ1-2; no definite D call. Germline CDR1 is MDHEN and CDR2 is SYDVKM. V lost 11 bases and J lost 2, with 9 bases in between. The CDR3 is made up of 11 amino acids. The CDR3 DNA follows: TGTGCCGCCGCCCAGAACTATGGCTACACCTTC. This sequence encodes CAAAQNYGYTF.

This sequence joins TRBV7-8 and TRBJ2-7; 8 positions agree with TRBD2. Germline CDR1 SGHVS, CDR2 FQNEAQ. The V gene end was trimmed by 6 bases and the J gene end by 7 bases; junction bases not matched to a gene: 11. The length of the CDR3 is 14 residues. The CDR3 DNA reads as TGTGCCAGCAGATCGGGGGGGCTGACGGGGGAGCAGTACTTC. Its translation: CASRSGGLTGEQYF.

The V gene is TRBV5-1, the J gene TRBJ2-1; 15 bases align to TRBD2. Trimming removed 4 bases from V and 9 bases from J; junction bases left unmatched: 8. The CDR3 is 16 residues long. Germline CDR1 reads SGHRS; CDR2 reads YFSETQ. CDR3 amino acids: CASSPGTSGRIGEQFF. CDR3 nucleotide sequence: TGCGCCAGCAGCCCTGGGACTAGCGGGAGGATAGGTGAGCAGTTCTTC.

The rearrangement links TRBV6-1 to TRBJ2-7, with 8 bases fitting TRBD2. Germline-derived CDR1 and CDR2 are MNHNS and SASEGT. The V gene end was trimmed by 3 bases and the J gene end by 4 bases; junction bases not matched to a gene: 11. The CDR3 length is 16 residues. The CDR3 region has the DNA TGTGCCAGCAGTGATGGCGTCGTAAGCGGGAGATACGAGCAGTACTTC. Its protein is CASSDGVVSGRYEQYF.

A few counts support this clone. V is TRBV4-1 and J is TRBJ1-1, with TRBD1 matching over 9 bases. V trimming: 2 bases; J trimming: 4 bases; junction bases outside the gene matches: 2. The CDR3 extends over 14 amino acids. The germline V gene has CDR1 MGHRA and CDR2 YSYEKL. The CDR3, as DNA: TGCGCCAGCAGCCAAATGACAGGGGGCACTGAAGCTTTCTTT. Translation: CASSQMTGGTEAFF.

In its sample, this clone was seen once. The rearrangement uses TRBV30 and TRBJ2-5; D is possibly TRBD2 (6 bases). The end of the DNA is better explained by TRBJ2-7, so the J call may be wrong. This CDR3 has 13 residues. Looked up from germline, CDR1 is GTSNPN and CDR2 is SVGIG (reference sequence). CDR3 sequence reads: CAWKLTSPYEQYF. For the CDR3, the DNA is TGTGCCTGGAAGCTGACTAGTCCCTACGAGCAGTACTTC.

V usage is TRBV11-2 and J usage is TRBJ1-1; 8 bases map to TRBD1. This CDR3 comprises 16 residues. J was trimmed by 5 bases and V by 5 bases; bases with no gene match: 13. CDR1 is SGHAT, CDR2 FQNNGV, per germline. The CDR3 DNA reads TGTGCCAGCAGCGGTAAAAGGACAGGGTTTGGAACTGAAGCTTTCTTT. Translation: CASSGKRTGFGTEAFF.

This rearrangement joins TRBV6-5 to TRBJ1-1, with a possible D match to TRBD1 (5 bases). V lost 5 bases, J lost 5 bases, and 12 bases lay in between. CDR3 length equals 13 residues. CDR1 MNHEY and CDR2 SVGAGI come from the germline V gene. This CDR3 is CASSPRVRTEAFF. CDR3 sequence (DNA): TGTGCCAGCAGTCCCAGGGTACGGACTGAAGCTTTCTTT.

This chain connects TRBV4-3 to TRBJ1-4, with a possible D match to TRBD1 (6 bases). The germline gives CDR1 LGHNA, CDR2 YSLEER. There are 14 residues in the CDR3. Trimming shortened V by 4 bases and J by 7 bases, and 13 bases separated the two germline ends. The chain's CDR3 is CASSLGQWGEKLFF. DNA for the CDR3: TGCGCCAGCAGCCTTGGACAGTGGGGTGAAAAACTGTTTTTT.

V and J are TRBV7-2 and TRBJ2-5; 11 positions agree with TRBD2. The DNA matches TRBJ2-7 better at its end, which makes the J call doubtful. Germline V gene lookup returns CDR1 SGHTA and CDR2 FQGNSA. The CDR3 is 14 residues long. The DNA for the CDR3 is TGTGCCAGCAGGTTTAGCGGGGGGGCCTACGAGCAGTACTTC. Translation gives CASRFSGGAYEQYF.

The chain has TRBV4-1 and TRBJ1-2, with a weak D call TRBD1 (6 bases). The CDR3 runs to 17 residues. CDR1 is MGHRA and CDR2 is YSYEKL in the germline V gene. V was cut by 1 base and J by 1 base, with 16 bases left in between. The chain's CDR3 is CASSQGLIRGNNYGYTF. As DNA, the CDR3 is TGCGCCAGCAGCCAAGGGCTTATCAGGGGCAATAACTATGGCTACACCTTC.

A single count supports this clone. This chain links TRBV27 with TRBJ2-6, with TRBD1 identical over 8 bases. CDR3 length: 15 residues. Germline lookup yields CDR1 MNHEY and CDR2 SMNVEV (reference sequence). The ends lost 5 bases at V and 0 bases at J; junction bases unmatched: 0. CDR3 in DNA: TGTGCCAGCAGTACAGGGGGCTCTGGGGCCAACGTCCTGACTTTC. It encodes CASSTGGSGANVLTF.